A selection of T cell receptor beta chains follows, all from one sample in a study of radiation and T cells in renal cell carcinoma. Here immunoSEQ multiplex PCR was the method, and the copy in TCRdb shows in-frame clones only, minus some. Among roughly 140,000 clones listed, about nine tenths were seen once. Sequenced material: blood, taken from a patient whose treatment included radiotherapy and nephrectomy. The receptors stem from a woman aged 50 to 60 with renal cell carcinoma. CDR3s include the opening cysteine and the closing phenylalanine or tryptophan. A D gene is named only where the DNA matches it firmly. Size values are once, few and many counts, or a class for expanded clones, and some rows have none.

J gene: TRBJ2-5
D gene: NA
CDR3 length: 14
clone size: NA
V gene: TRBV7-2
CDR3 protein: CASSLGTKRETQYF
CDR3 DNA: TGTGCCAGCAGCTTGGGGACAAAACGCGAGACCCAGTACTTC

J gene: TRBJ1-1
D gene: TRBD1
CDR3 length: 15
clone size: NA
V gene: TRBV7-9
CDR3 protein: CASSLFGTGGSEAFF
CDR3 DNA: TGTGCCAGCAGCTTGTTCGGGACAGGGGGTTCTGAAGCTTTCTTT

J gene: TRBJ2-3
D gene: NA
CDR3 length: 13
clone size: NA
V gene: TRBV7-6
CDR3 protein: CASSLTGADTQYF
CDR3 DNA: TGTGCCAGCAGCCTTACGGGGGCAGATACGCAGTATTTT

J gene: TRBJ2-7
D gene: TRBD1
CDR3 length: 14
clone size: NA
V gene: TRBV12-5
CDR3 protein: CASGPGTGAHEQYF
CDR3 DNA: TGTGCTAGTGGTCCCGGGACAGGGGCCCACGAGCAGTACTTC

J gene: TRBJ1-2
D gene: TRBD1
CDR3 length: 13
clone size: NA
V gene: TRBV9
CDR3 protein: CASSTGGAYGYTF
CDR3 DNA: TGTGCCAGCAGTACAGGGGGCGCCTATGGCTACACCTTC

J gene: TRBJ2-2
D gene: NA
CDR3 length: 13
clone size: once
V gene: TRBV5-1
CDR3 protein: CASSLAGQKELFF
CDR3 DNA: TGCGCCAGCAGCTTGGCCGGGCAGAAAGAGCTGTTTTTT

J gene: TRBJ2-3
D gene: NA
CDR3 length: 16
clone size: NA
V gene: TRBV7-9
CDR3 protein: CASSSRAGLSTDTQYF
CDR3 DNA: TGTGCCAGCAGCTCCCGGGCAGGACTTAGCACAGATACGCAGTATTTT

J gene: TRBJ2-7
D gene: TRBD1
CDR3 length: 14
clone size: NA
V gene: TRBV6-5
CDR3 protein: CASRIGQGRNEQYF
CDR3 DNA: TGTGCCAGCAGGATTGGACAGGGGAGAAACGAGCAGTACTTC

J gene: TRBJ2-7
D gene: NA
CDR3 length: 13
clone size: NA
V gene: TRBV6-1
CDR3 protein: CASSEGQALKQYF
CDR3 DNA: TGTGCCAGCAGTGAAGGGCAGGCGCTGAAGCAGTACTTC

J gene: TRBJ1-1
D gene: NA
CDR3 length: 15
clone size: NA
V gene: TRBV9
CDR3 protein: CASSPGIGMNTEAFF
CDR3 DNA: TGTGCCAGCAGCCCCGGAATAGGCATGAACACTGAAGCTTTCTTT

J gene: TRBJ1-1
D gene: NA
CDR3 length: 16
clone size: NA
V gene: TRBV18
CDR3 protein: CASSPWAMEANTEAFF
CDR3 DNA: TGTGCCAGCTCACCGTGGGCTATGGAAGCGAACACTGAAGCTTTCTTT

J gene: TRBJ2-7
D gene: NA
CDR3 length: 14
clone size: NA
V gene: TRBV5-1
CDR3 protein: CASSLDLSSYEQYF
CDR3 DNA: TGCGCCAGCAGCTTGGACTTGAGCTCCTACGAGCAGTACTTC

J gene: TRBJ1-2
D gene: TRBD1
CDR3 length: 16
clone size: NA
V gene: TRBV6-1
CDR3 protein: CASSEQPGQGSYGYTF
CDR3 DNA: TGTGCCAGCAGTGAACAACCGGGACAGGGAAGCTATGGCTACACCTTC

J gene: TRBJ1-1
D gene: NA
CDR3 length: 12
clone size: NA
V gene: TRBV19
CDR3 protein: CASREGYTEAFF
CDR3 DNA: TGTGCCAGTAGGGAGGGGTACACTGAAGCTTTCTTT

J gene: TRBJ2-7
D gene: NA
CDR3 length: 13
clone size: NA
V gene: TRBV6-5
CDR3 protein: CASCDGGSYEQYF
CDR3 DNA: TGTGCCAGCTGCGACGGGGGCTCCTACGAGCAGTACTTC

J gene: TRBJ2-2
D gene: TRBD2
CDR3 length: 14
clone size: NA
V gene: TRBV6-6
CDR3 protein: CASLGGGANGELFF
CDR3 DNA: TGTGCCAGCCTGGGCGGGGGGGCCAACGGGGAGCTGTTTTTT

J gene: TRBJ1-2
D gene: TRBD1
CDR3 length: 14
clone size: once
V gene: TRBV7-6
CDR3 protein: CASSRTGDSYGYTF
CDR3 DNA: TGTGCCAGCAGCCGTACTGGGGACAGCTATGGCTACACCTTC

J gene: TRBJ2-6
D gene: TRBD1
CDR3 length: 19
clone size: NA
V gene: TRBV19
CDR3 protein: CASSIFTGGSRSGANVLTF
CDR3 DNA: TGTGCCAGTAGTATTTTTACAGGGGGAAGTCGGTCTGGGGCCAACGTCCTGACTTTC

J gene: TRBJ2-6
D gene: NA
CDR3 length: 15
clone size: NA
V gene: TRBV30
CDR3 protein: CAWSEGQAGANVLTF
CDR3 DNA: TGTGCCTGGAGTGAGGGGCAGGCTGGGGCCAACGTCCTGACTTTC

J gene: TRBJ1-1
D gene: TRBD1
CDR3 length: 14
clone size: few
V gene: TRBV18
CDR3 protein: CASSSGQAHVEAFF
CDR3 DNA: TGTGCCAGCTCATCCGGACAGGCCCACGTTGAAGCTTTCTTT

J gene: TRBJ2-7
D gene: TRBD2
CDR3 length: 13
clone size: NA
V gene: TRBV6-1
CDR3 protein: CASSVEAGVEQYF
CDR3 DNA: TGTGCCAGCAGTGTTGAGGCGGGAGTGGAGCAGTACTTC

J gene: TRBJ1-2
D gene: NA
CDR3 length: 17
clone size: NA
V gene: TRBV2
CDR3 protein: CASSSWGRTDYNYGYTF
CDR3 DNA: TGTGCCAGCAGCTCCTGGGGCAGAACAGATTACAACTATGGCTACACCTTC

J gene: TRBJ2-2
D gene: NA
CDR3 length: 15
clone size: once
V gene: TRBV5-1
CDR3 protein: CASSWRGGNTGELFF
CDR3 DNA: TGCGCCAGCAGCTGGCGGGGCGGGAACACCGGGGAGCTGTTTTTT

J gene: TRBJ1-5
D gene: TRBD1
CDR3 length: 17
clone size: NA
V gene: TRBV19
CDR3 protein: CASSIWGRGRSNQPQHF
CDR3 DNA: TGTGCCAGTAGTATCTGGGGAAGGGGGCGGAGCAATCAGCCCCAGCATTTT

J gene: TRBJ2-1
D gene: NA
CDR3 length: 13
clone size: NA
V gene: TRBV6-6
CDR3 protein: CASSSSSYNEQFF
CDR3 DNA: TGTGCCAGCAGTTCCAGCTCCTACAATGAGCAGTTCTTC

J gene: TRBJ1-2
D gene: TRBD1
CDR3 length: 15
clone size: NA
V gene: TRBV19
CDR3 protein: CASTPQGQTNYGYTF
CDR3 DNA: TGTGCCAGTACCCCCCAGGGACAGACCAACTATGGCTACACCTTC

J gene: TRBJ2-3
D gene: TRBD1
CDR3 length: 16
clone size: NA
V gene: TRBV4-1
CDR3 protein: CASSTGQGAVTDTQYF
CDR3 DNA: TGCGCCAGCAGCACAGGACAGGGGGCGGTCACAGATACGCAGTATTTT

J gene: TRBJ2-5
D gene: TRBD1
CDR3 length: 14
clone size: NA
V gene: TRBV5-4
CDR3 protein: CASSLQGVQETQYF
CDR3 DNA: TGTGCCAGCAGCTTACAGGGGGTCCAAGAGACCCAGTACTTC

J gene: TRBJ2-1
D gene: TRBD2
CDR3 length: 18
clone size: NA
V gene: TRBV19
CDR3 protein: CASSMGLAGGTAYNEQFF
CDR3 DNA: TGTGCCAGTAGTATGGGGCTAGCGGGGGGCACAGCCTACAATGAGCAGTTCTTC

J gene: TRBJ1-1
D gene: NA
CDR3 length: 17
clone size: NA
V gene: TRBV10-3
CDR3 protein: CAISESIVLAGNTEAFF
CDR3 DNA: TGTGCCATCAGTGAGTCGATAGTTCTCGCAGGAAACACTGAAGCTTTCTTT

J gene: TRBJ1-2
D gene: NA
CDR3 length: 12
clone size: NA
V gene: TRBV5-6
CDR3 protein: CASSKTGSGYTF
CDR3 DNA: TGTGCCAGCAGCAAGACAGGTTCTGGCTACACCTTC

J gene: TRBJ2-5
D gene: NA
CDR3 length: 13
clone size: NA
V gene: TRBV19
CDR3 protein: CASSGLLQETQYF
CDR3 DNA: TGTGCCAGTAGTGGCCTCCTTCAAGAGACCCAGTACTTC

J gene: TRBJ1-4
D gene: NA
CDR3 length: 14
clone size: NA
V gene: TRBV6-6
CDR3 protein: CASTPWGANEKLFF
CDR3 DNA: TGTGCCAGCACCCCCTGGGGTGCTAATGAAAAACTGTTTTTT

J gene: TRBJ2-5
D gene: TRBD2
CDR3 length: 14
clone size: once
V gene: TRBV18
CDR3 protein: CASSLGTSLETQYF
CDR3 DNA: TGTGCCAGCTCACTGGGGACTAGCCTTGAGACCCAGTACTTC

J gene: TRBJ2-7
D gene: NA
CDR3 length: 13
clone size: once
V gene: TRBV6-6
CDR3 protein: CASSYLTGYEQYF
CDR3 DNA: TGTGCCAGCAGTTACTTGACAGGATACGAGCAGTACTTC

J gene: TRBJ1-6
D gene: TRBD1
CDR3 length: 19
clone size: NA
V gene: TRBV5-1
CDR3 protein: CASSLGGFRDRGVNSPLHF
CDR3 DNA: TGCGCCAGCAGCTTGGGAGGATTTAGGGACAGGGGCGTAAATTCACCCCTCCACTTT

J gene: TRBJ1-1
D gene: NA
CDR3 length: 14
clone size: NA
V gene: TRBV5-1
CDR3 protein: CASSSGQTNTEAFF
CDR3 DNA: TGCGCCAGCAGCTCCGGACAGACGAACACTGAAGCTTTCTTT

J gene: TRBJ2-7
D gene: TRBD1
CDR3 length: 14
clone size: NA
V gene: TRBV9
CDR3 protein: CASSGTGVSYEQYF
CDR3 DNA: TGTGCCAGCTCCGGGACAGGGGTTTCCTACGAGCAGTACTTC

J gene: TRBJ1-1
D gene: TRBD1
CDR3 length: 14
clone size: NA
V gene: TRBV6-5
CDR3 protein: CASSYLQGIPEAFF
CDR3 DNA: TGTGCCAGCAGTTACTTACAGGGGATCCCTGAAGCTTTCTTT

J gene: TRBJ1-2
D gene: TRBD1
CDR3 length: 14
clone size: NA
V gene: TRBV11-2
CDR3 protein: CASSSTRDSGGYTF
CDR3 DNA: TGTGCCAGCAGCTCCACCCGGGACAGTGGCGGCTACACCTTC

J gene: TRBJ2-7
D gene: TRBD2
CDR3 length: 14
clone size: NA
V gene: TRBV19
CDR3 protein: CASSSPGTTLEQYF
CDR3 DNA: TGTGCCAGTAGCAGCCCCGGGACTACCCTCGAGCAGTACTTC

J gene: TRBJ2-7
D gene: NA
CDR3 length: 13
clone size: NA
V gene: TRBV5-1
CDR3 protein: CASRPGQFYEQYF
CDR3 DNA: TGCGCCAGCAGGCCCGGACAGTTCTACGAGCAGTACTTC

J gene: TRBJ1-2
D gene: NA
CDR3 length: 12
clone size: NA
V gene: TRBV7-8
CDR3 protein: CASSLVWGGYTF
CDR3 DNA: TGTGCCAGCAGCTTAGTGTGGGGTGGCTACACCTTC